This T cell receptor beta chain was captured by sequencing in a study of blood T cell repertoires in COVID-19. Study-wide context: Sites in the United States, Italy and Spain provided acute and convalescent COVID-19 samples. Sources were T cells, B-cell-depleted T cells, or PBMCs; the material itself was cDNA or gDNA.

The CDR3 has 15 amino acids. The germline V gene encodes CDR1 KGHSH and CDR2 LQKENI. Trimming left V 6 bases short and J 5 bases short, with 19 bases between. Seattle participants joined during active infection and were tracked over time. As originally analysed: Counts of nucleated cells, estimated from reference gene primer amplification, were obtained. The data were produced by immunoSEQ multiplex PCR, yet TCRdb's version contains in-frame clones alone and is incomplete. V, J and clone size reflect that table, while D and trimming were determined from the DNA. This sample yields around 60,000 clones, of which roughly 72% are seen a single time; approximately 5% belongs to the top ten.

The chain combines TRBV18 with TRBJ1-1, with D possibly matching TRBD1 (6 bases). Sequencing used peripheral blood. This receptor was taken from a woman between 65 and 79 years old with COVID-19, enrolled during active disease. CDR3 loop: CASSQDFRGDTEAFF. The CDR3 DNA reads TGTGCCAGCTCCCAGGATTTCAGGGGTGATACTGAAGCTTTCTTT.